Listed here are 7 T cell receptor beta chains from one sample, sequenced in a study of CD8+CD57+ T cells in acquired aplastic anemia. TCR beta VDJ and CDR3 profiles were obtained from a genomic DNA template. TCRdb fed the reads into MiXCR, producing one record per CDR3 protein. The data show about 200,000 distinct CDR3 sequences, about 62% seen once. CD8+CD57+ cell expansion had been shown by flow cytometry in patients chosen for sequencing. Sequenced material: sorted CD4+, CD8+, or CD8+CD57+ T cells (not recorded which) from PBMCs. These receptor sequences come from a human donor with aplastic anemia.

The CDR3 DNA reads TGTGCCAGCAGCGTAGGTCACGGAAGATACAATGAGCAGTTCTTC. Its translation: CASSVGHGRYNEQFF. The chain links TRBV9 to TRBJ2-1, with unresolved D. From germline, CDR1 is SGDLS and CDR2 YYNGEE. Trimming left V 0 bases short and J 4 bases short, with 11 bases between. The CDR3 consists of 15 residues.

The chain employs TRBV6-1 and TRBJ1-2; D uncertain. Trimming pared 5 bases from V and 2 bases from J, leaving 12 bases between. The CDR3 length is 14 residues. CDR1 is MNHNS and CDR2 is SASEGT in the germline V gene. CDR3 protein: CASSTSSPNYGYTF. The CDR3 nucleotides are TGTGCCAGCAGTACTAGTTCGCCCAACTATGGCTACACCTTC.

This clonotype came up once. The rearrangement uses TRBV2 and TRBJ2-7, with 10 bases lining up with TRBD2. Germline assignment: CDR1 SNHLY and CDR2 FYNNEI. The trim removed 6 bases at V and 7 bases at J, leaving 9 bases unmatched. The CDR3 runs to 14 residues. CDR3 sequence reads: CASRQAGLASEQYF. The CDR3 region has the DNA TGTGCCAGCAGGCAGGCGGGACTAGCGAGTGAGCAGTACTTC.

This chain uses TRBV19 with TRBJ1-4; 7 nucleotides match TRBD1. Trimming removed 5 bases from V and 5 bases from J; junction bases left unmatched: 5. Per germline, CDR1 LNHDA and CDR2 SQIVND (reference sequence). The CDR3 spans 14 residues. For the CDR3, the DNA is TGTGCCAGTAGTTTCGGGACAGAGAATGAAAAACTGTTTTTT. Its protein is CASSFGTENEKLFF.

This clonotype occurred a few times. This sequence joins TRBV20-1 and TRBJ1-5; D might be TRBD1 (5 bases). The CDR3 consists of 16 residues. V lost 5 bases and J lost 3, with 20 bases in between. CDR1 is DFQATT and CDR2 is SNEGSKA in the germline V gene (reference sequence). The CDR3 region has the DNA TGCAGTGCTGGAAGGGACCGATCCCCTTCCAATCAGCCCCAGCATTTT. Its protein product is CSAGRDRSPSNQPQHF.

The rearrangement links TRBV7-9 to TRBJ1-6; D ambiguous. V lost 5 bases, J lost 9 bases, and 14 bases lay in between. The CDR3 spans 14 residues. The germline V gene has CDR1 SEHNR and CDR2 FQNEAQ (reference sequence). This chain's CDR3 is CASSGDGRVSPLHF. The CDR3 DNA reads TGTGCCAGCAGCGGCGACGGTCGCGTTTCACCCCTCCACTTT.

The chain couples TRBV7-2 to TRBJ2-2; no clear D. Germline-derived CDR1 and CDR2 are SGHTA and FQGNSA. The CDR3 is 13 amino acids. Trimming removed 2 bases at V and 5 bases at J, with 6 bases between. The CDR3: CASSLLGTGELFF. For the CDR3, the DNA is TGTGCCAGCAGCTTACTTGGAACCGGGGAGCTGTTTTTT.